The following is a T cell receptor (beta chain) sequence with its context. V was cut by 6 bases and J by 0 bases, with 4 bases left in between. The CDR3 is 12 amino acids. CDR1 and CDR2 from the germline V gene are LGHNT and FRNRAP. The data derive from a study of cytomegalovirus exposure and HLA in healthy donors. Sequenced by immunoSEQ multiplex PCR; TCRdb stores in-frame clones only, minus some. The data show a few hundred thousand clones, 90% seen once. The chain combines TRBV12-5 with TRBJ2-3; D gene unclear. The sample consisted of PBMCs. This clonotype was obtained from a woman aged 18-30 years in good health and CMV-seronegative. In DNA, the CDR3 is TGTGCTAGTGGCCAAAGCACAGATACGCAGTATTTT. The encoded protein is CASGQSTDTQYF. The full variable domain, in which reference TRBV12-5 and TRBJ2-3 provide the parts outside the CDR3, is DARVTQTPRHKVTEMGQEVTMRCQPILGHNTVFWYRQTMMQGLELLAYFRNRAPLDDSGMPKDRFSAEMPDATLATLKIQPSEPRDSAVYFCASGQSTDTQYFGPGTRLTVL.